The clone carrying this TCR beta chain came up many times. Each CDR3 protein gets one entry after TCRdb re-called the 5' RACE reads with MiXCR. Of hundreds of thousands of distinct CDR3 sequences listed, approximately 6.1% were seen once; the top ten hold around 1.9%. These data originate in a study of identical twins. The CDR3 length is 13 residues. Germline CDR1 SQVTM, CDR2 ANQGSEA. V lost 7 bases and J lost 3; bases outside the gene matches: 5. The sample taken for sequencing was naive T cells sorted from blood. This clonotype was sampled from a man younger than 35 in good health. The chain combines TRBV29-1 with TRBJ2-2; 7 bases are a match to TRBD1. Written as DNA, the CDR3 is TGCAGCGGTGACAGGGCGGACACCGGGGAGCTGTTTTTT. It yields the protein CSGDRADTGELFF.